Below, 18 T cell receptor beta chains from the same sample are listed, as sequenced in a study of T cells after yellow fever vaccination. TCRdb recomputed calls from the 5' RACE reads with MiXCR, one row per CDR3 protein. The data contain approximately 70,000 distinct CDR3 sequences, 5% to 8% of them singletons. The material sequenced was CD8+ T cells sorted from PBMCs, taken 35 to 50 days after the first yellow fever vaccination. The receptors were gathered from a man aged 18-30 years who received the YFV17D yellow fever vaccine.

The genes are TRBV3-1 and TRBJ1-1, with 7 bases aligning to TRBD1. After removal of 3 bases from V and 1 base from J, the junction contained 2 bases not matched to a gene. Germline assignment: CDR1 LGHDT and CDR2 YNNKEL (reference sequence). This CDR3 is built from 14 residues. The DNA for the CDR3 is TGTGCCAGCAGCCACCGGGACAGGAACACTGAAGCTTTCTTT. Translating it yields CASSHRDRNTEAFF.

The V call is TRBV20-1, the J call TRBJ2-7; D might be TRBD2 (5 bases). Germline values: CDR1 DFQATT, CDR2 SNEGSKA (reference sequence). The V gene lost 6 bases and the J gene lost 2 bases, with 11 bases spanning the gap. The CDR3 length is 12 residues. CDR3 sequence (DNA): TGCAGTGCCCTACCGAGGGCCTACGAGCAGTACGTC. Its translation is CSALPRAYEQYV.

The chain employs TRBV5-1 and TRBJ1-2, with 8 bases identical to TRBD1. The CDR3 totals 17 residues. With V trimmed by 4 bases and J by 5 bases, 16 bases remained unmatched. CDR1 is SGHRS, CDR2 YFSETQ, per germline. The chain's CDR3 is CASSPFPPGQANYGYTF. The CDR3 nucleotides are TGCGCCAGCAGCCCGTTCCCACCGGGACAGGCGAATTATGGCTACACCTTC.

This clonotype was seen many times. The chain uses TRBV4-3 and TRBJ2-1; D remains ambiguous. CDR1 and CDR2 from the germline V gene are LGHNA and YSLEER. The V end lost 1 base, the J end lost 8 bases, and 21 bases lay between the germline ends. The CDR3 covers 17 residues. In DNA form, the CDR3 reads TGCGCCAGCAGCCAAGGCCCTACTATTCTGGGTTATGATGAGCAGTTCTTC. Translated, it gives CASSQGPTILGYDEQFF.

This clonotype was detected many times. The chain links TRBV4-2 to TRBJ2-5; D is tentatively TRBD1 or TRBD2 (5 bases each). CDR3 length equals 17 residues. Trimming took 0 bases from V and 5 from J, leaving 19 bases between them. Germline values: CDR1 LGHNA, CDR2 YNFKEQ. The CDR3 sequence is CASSQDAPGRGVETQYF. In nucleotides, the CDR3 is TGTGCCAGCAGCCAAGATGCTCCGGGACGCGGTGTGGAGACCCAGTACTTC.

This clonotype was seen repeatedly, ten times or more. The V call is TRBV6-1, the J call TRBJ2-5, with D possibly matching TRBD1 (6 bases). Trimming removed 6 bases at V and 0 bases at J, with 11 bases between. This CDR3 contains 14 residues. CDR1 and CDR2 (germline): MNHNS, SASEGT. CDR3 sequence reads: CASSPGVYQETQYF. The CDR3 DNA sequence: TGTGCCAGCAGCCCAGGGGTTTACCAAGAGACCCAGTACTTC.

This clonotype has a count of ten or more. This chain uses TRBV2 with TRBJ2-3, with 15 positions matching TRBD2. The germline V gene encodes CDR1 SNHLY and CDR2 FYNNEI. V lost 6 bases, J lost 5 bases, and 12 bases stayed unmatched. This CDR3 has 18 residues. The CDR3: CASRDRTSGGASRDTQYF. CDR3 DNA: TGTGCCAGCAGGGATCGGACTAGCGGGGGGGCTTCACGAGATACGCAGTATTTT.

Points on this clonotype: Being one base from a much bigger clone, this may be a read error. The CDR3 nucleotides read TGCGCCAGCAGCTTGCTGGACAGCTCGAACAACGGGGAGCTGTTTTTT. It codes for CASSLLDSSNNGELFF. The rearrangement links TRBV5-1 to TRBJ2-2; maybe TRBD1 (6 bases). The CDR3 has 16 amino acids. CDR1 and CDR2 (germline): SGHRS, YFSETQ.

In its sample, this clonotype was seen a few times. The chain carries TRBV29-1 and TRBJ2-2; D is undetermined. Germline CDR1 SQVTM, CDR2 ANQGSEA. The CDR3 runs 12 residues. The V gene lost 4 bases and the J gene lost 6 bases, with 9 bases spanning the gap. CDR3 region: CSVVLWAGELFF. The CDR3 nucleotides are TGCAGCGTTGTTCTATGGGCCGGGGAGCTGTTTTTT.

This clonotype has ten or more counts. The chain carries TRBV6-5 and TRBJ2-7, with D uncertain. The germline V gene encodes CDR1 MNHEY and CDR2 SVGAGI. This CDR3 is built from 14 residues. Trimming removed 8 bases from V and 0 bases from J, with 14 bases in between. The DNA of the CDR3 is TGTGCCAGCTCCCTGATACCGAGCTCCTACGAGCAGTACTTC. This gives the protein CASSLIPSSYEQYF.

The table lists this clonotype with many counts. The chain combines TRBV5-1 with TRBJ1-6, with 8 bases identical to TRBD1. The CDR3 spans 14 residues. Looked up from germline, CDR1 is SGHRS and CDR2 is YFSETQ. J was trimmed by 5 bases and V by 4 bases; bases with no gene match: 2. The CDR3 spells CASSPGQDNSPLHF. In DNA form, the CDR3 reads TGCGCCAGCAGCCCGGGACAGGATAATTCACCCCTCCACTTT.

This clonotype was counted at least ten times. This chain connects TRBV6-5 to TRBJ1-2; 8 positions match TRBD1. J gave up 2 bases and V 6 bases, and 8 bases lay outside the gene matches. CDR1 and CDR2 from the germline V gene are MNHEY and SVGAGI. The CDR3 is 15 amino acids. The CDR3 sequence is CASRSGQGRNYGYTF. CDR3 nucleotide sequence: TGTGCCAGCAGATCCGGACAGGGACGGAACTATGGCTACACCTTC.

The sample holds many counts of this clonotype. The chain uses TRBV4-3 and TRBJ2-2; TRBD1 agrees at 7 bases. CDR3 size: 19 residues. J gave up 6 bases and V 0 bases, and 16 bases lay outside the gene matches. Germline values: CDR1 LGHNA, CDR2 YSLEER. CDR3 bases: TGCGCCAGCAGCCAAGATTATCGAACAGGGGAATTTGTCGCCGGGGAGCTGTTTTTT. It codes for CASSQDYRTGEFVAGELFF.

This clonotype was recorded many times. This chain links TRBV7-9 with TRBJ2-5, with D perhaps assigned TRBD1 or TRBD2 (5 bases each). Germline values: CDR1 SEHNR, CDR2 FQNEAQ (reference sequence). The CDR3 contains 17 residues. V gave up 1 base and J gave up 1 base, with 16 bases separating them. This CDR3 is CASSLVLGPTAQETQYF. The CDR3 DNA reads TGTGCCAGCAGCTTAGTTCTGGGACCGACGGCCCAAGAGACCCAGTACTTC. The entire variable domain, with the rest obtained from reference TRBV7-9 and TRBJ2-5, is as follows: DTGVSQNPRHKITKRGQNVTFRCDPISEHNRLYWYRQTLGQGPEFLTYFQNEAQLEKSRLLSDRFSAERPKGSFSTLEIQRTEQGDSAMYLCASSLVLGPTAQETQYFGPGTRLLVL.

CDR3 amino acids: CASSLSPGTEFYEQYF. CDR3 bases: TGCGCCAGCAGCTTGTCCCCCGGGACGGAATTTTACGAGCAGTACTTC. The chain has TRBV5-1 and TRBJ2-7; tentatively, D is TRBD1 or TRBD2 (5 bases each). Per germline, CDR1 SGHRS and CDR2 YFSETQ. Deletions cut 1 base from V and 4 bases from J, with 18 bases between. There are 16 residues in the CDR3. Based on the CDR3 plus reference TRBV5-1 and TRBJ2-7, the full variable domain is KAGVTQTPRYLIKTRGQQVTLSCSPISGHRSVSWYQQTPGQGLQFLFEYFSETQRNKGNFPGRFSGRQFSNSRSEMNVSTLELGDSALYLCASSLSPGTEFYEQYFGPGTRLTVT.

This clonotype came up a few times. The chain joins TRBV5-6 to TRBJ2-5; 7 positions agree with TRBD1. The length of the CDR3 is 14 residues. V shed 2 bases, J shed 5 bases, and the junction held 6 bases outside the gene matches. Germline CDR1 and CDR2: SGHDT and YYEEEE. The CDR3 DNA reads as TGTGCCAGCAGCTTTGAGGGGGCATGGGAGACCCAGTACTTC. It yields the protein CASSFEGAWETQYF.

This chain uses TRBV27 with TRBJ2-5; D might be TRBD2 (6 bases). V was shortened by 5 bases and J by 5 bases, with 15 bases between the two germline ends. The CDR3 is made up of 14 amino acids. Germline V gene lookup returns CDR1 MNHEY and CDR2 SMNVEV (reference sequence). This CDR3 reads CASSPATSGETQYF. For the CDR3, the DNA is TGTGCCAGCAGTCCGGCGACTAGTGGGGAGACCCAGTACTTC.

This clonotype was counted at least ten times. CDR3 amino acids: CASSSSLYEQYF. Here the CDR3 DNA reads TGTGCCAGCAGTTCCTCCCTCTACGAGCAGTACTTC. The chain links TRBV12-3 or TRBV12-4 to TRBJ2-7, with D unresolved. The CDR3 is 12 residues long. Trimming cost V 4 bases and J 3 bases, with 7 bases left between them.